The source of this T cell receptor beta chain is a study of shared clonotypes between healthy human individuals. Each unsorted sample relied on 70 million to 90 million PBMCs as its source of genomic DNA. The CDR3 contains 13 residues. Germline CDR1 GTSNPN, CDR2 SVGIG (reference sequence). V gave up 2 bases and J gave up 7 bases, with 14 bases separating them. Several immunoSEQ plates held equal portions of the genomic DNA taken from each subset. Original data processing: ImmunoSEQ only sent back junction sequences with no quality scores, so filtering was done differently. The data were produced by immunoSEQ multiplex PCR, yet TCRdb's version contains in-frame clones alone and is incomplete. V and J calls plus clone size are reproduced from that table; the DNA served to infer D and trimming. This sample has approximately 500,000 clones, with approximately 82% found just once.

This TCR came from a woman between 35 and 50 years old in good health. Some clones in this sample may be carry-over from other donors' samples. The sequencing sample was made of PBMCs. V usage is TRBV30 and J usage is TRBJ1-1; no reliable D call. CDR3 sequence reads: CAWSLGRGSEAFF. The CDR3 region has the DNA TGTGCCTGGAGTCTCGGACGCGGTAGTGAAGCTTTCTTT.